This is a list of T cell receptor beta chains from one sample in a study of blood T cells in healthy people across ages. TCRdb recomputed calls from the 5' RACE reads with MiXCR, one row per CDR3 protein. The table has some 1 million distinct CDR3 sequences, less than 50% seen once. The sequenced sample was blood. These receptors all stem from a woman aged 55-75 years in good health. CDR3s include the opening cysteine and the closing phenylalanine or tryptophan. D genes are given only for firm matches. Only part of the rows carry a size: once, few, many, or a class if the clone is expanded.

J gene: TRBJ2-2
D gene: TRBD2
V gene: TRBV10-2
clone size: -
CDR3 protein: CASSPTSGRARGTGELFF
CDR3 DNA: TGCGCCAGCAGCCCGACTAGCGGGAGGGCCCGAGGCACCGGGGAGCTGTTTTTT

J gene: TRBJ1-1
D gene: -
V gene: TRBV18
clone size: -
CDR3 protein: CASAQTGNTEAFF
CDR3 DNA: TGTGCCAGCGCACAAACAGGGAACACTGAAGCTTTCTTT

J gene: TRBJ2-3
D gene: -
V gene: TRBV30
clone size: -
CDR3 protein: CAWRAGWSTDTQYF
CDR3 DNA: TGTGCCTGGAGAGCTGGATGGAGCACAGATACGCAGTATTTT

J gene: TRBJ2-5
D gene: -
V gene: TRBV14
clone size: -
CDR3 protein: CASSQEWALRETQYF
CDR3 DNA: TGTGCCAGCAGCCAGGAGTGGGCCCTCAGAGAGACCCAGTACTTC

J gene: TRBJ2-7
D gene: -
V gene: TRBV13
clone size: -
CDR3 protein: CASSLRQVLDEQYF
CDR3 DNA: TGTGCCAGCAGCCTGAGACAGGTTCTTGACGAGCAGTACTTC

J gene: TRBJ1-4
D gene: -
V gene: TRBV4-1
clone size: -
CDR3 protein: CASSQVGRTYLNEKLFF
CDR3 DNA: TGCGCCAGCAGCCAAGTGGGACGGACCTACCTTAATGAAAAACTGTTTTTT

J gene: TRBJ1-2
D gene: TRBD1
V gene: TRBV27
clone size: -
CDR3 protein: CASSFRSPTGAYGYTF
CDR3 DNA: TGTGCCAGCAGTTTCCGTAGCCCTACAGGGGCCTATGGCTACACCTTC

J gene: TRBJ2-7
D gene: -
V gene: TRBV9
clone size: few
CDR3 protein: CASSEETGAYEQYF
CDR3 DNA: TGTGCCAGCAGCGAAGAGACAGGAGCCTACGAGCAGTACTTC

J gene: TRBJ2-2
D gene: -
V gene: TRBV4-2
clone size: -
CDR3 protein: CASSQASRDRNTGELFF
CDR3 DNA: TGTGCCAGCAGCCAGGCCTCTCGGGACCGCAACACCGGGGAGCTGTTTTTT

J gene: TRBJ2-1
D gene: -
V gene: TRBV7-2
clone size: -
CDR3 protein: CASSLEVGWGYKEQFF
CDR3 DNA: TGTGCCAGCAGCTTAGAGGTGGGATGGGGTTACAAGGAGCAGTTCTTC

J gene: TRBJ2-6
D gene: TRBD1
V gene: TRBV27
clone size: -
CDR3 protein: CASRDRGHSGANVLTF
CDR3 DNA: TGTGCCAGCAGGGACAGGGGGCACTCTGGGGCCAACGTCCTGACTTTC

J gene: TRBJ1-2
D gene: TRBD1
V gene: TRBV7-3
clone size: -
CDR3 protein: CASSYGQEPPYGYTF
CDR3 DNA: TGTGCCAGCAGCTACGGACAGGAACCCCCCTATGGCTACACCTTC

J gene: TRBJ2-1
D gene: -
V gene: TRBV6-6
clone size: -
CDR3 protein: CASSPGPPASNEQFF
CDR3 DNA: TGTGCCAGCAGTCCGGGGCCACCAGCTTCGAATGAGCAGTTCTTC

J gene: TRBJ2-3
D gene: -
V gene: TRBV7-8
clone size: few
CDR3 protein: CASSLSTGSDTQYF
CDR3 DNA: TGTGCCAGCAGCTTAAGTACAGGGTCAGATACGCAGTATTTT